Listed below are T cell receptor beta chains from one sample, sequenced in a study of shared clonotypes between healthy human individuals. The data were produced by immunoSEQ multiplex PCR, yet TCRdb's version contains in-frame clones alone and is incomplete. This sample has some 320,000 clones, with about nine tenths found just once. The sequenced sample was memory CD8+ T cells sorted from blood. Receptors originate from a man younger than 35 in good health. Each CDR3 is given with its conserved first and last residue. D genes are given only for firm matches. Clone size is shown for a subset of rows, as once, few, many or a class of expanded clone.

>TRBV27|TRBJ1-1|TRBD1|17|.
CASSLLGTESRGTEAFF
TGTGCCAGCAGTTTATTAGGGACAGAATCCCGGGGGACTGAAGCTTTCTTT
>TRBV9|TRBJ1-2|TRBD1|16|.
CASSVEGTTGVDGYTF
TGTGCCAGCAGCGTAGAAGGAACGACAGGGGTGGATGGCTACACCTTC
>TRBV7-8|TRBJ1-2|TRBD1|16|.
CASSRRDSPTNYGYTF
TGTGCCAGCAGCAGGAGGGACAGCCCTACTAACTATGGCTACACCTTC
>TRBV30|TRBJ1-6|.|14|.
CAWSVGELNSPLHF
TGTGCCTGGAGTGTGGGGGAGCTCAATTCACCCCTCCACTTT
>TRBV4-1|TRBJ1-2|.|15|.
CASSQDHLDGYGYTF
TGCGCCAGCAGCCAAGATCACCTGGACGGCTATGGCTACACCTTC
>TRBV4-1|TRBJ2-7|.|13|.
CASSQAAGVEQYF
TGCGCCAGCAGCCAAGCGGCAGGGGTCGAGCAGTACTTC
>TRBV7-8|TRBJ2-7|TRBD2|15|.
CASSFSGGSSYEQYF
TGTGCCAGCAGCTTCAGTGGCGGGAGCTCCTACGAGCAGTACTTC
>TRBV7-8|TRBJ2-1|.|14|.
CASSLTETLNEQFF
TGTGCCAGCAGCTTAACAGAAACTCTCAATGAGCAGTTCTTC
>TRBV9|TRBJ1-5|.|15|.
CASSVEGNSNQPQHF
TGTGCCAGCAGCGTAGAGGGAAACAGCAATCAGCCCCAGCATTTT
>TRBV29-1|TRBJ1-2|.|13|.
CSVEGPAYYGYTF
TGCAGCGTTGAAGGTCCGGCGTACTATGGCTACACCTTC
>TRBV5-6|TRBJ2-7|.|11|.
CASSSLYEQYF
TGTGCCAGCAGTTCCCTCTACGAGCAGTACTTC
>TRBV4-3|TRBJ2-7|.|17|.
CASSPTRSGKESYEQYF
TGCGCCAGCAGCCCCACGCGTTCGGGAAAAGAAAGCTACGAGCAGTACTTC
>TRBV9|TRBJ1-1|TRBD1|16|.
CASSINPGQGWPEAFF
TGTGCCAGCAGCATTAATCCGGGACAGGGGTGGCCTGAAGCTTTCTTT
>TRBV7-9|TRBJ2-3|.|13|once
CASSPDRRDTQYF
TGTGCCAGCAGCCCGGACCGGAGAGATACGCAGTATTTT
>TRBV11-3|TRBJ2-7|.|12|.
CASSLNRDEQYF
TGTGCCAGCAGCTTAAATAGGGACGAGCAGTACTTC
>TRBV5-6|TRBJ1-1|TRBD1|12|.
CASSQGGAGAFF
TGTGCCAGCAGCCAAGGGGGCGCCGGGGCTTTCTTT
>TRBV10-2|TRBJ2-3|.|13|.
CASSQGSTDTQYF
TGCGCCAGCAGTCAGGGGAGCACAGATACGCAGTATTTT
>TRBV29-1|TRBJ2-7|TRBD2|13|few
CSVLAGTSYEQYF
TGCAGCGTCCTAGCGGGGACCTCCTACGAGCAGTACTTC
>TRBV19|TRBJ2-7|TRBD1|15|.
CASRIRDRSYYEQYF
TGTGCCAGTAGGATCCGGGACAGGAGTTACTACGAGCAGTACTTC
>TRBV4-1|TRBJ2-3|.|17|.
CASSQDRAGRGTDTQYF
TGCGCCAGCAGCCAAGATCGGGCGGGTCGGGGTACAGATACGCAGTATTTT
>TRBV30|TRBJ2-5|TRBD2|14|.
CAWANYGGEETQYF
TGTGCCTGGGCTAACTATGGGGGGGAAGAGACCCAGTACTTC
>TRBV4-3|TRBJ1-3|.|17|.
CASSQDPTGNSGNTIYF
TGCGCCAGCAGCCAAGACCCTACAGGGAATTCTGGAAACACCATATATTTT
>TRBV7-7|TRBJ2-3|TRBD1|15|few
CASSLNRGPSDTQYF
TGTGCCAGCAGCTTAAACAGGGGGCCGTCAGATACGCAGTATTTT
>TRBV2|TRBJ2-1|TRBD1|17|.
CASSEQLPGQGHNEQFF
TGTGCCAGCAGTGAACAACTACCGGGACAGGGGCACAATGAGCAGTTCTTC
>TRBV28|TRBJ2-1|TRBD2|17|.
CASSRVSGRASHNEQFF
TGTGCCAGCAGTCGGGTGAGCGGGAGGGCCTCCCACAATGAGCAGTTCTTC
>TRBV6-5|TRBJ1-2|.|13|.
CASSSDGNYGYTF
TGTGCCAGCAGCTCGGACGGGAACTATGGCTACACCTTC
>TRBV7-9|TRBJ1-1|.|12|.
CASSLGQGKAFF
TGTGCCAGCAGCTTGGGGCAGGGGAAGGCTTTCTTT
>TRBV27|TRBJ1-2|.|13|.
CASSPGYGYGYTF
TGTGCCAGCAGCCCCGGGTATGGCTATGGCTACACCTTC
>TRBV7-8|TRBJ2-7|.|13|.
CASSFRDPYEQYF
TGTGCCAGCAGCTTTCGGGACCCCTACGAGCAGTACTTC
>TRBV7-9|TRBJ2-7|.|15|.
CASSLVEWGDYEQYF
TGTGCCAGCAGCTTAGTAGAGTGGGGAGACTACGAGCAGTACTTC
>TRBV19|TRBJ1-1|.|13|.
CASSRQENTEAFF
TGTGCCAGTAGTCGACAGGAGAACACTGAAGCTTTCTTT
>TRBV13|TRBJ2-7|.|15|once
CASSLRTLSVYEQYF
TGTGCCAGCAGCTTGAGAACCTTAAGTGTCTACGAGCAGTACTTC
>TRBV7-9|TRBJ2-1|.|12|.
CASSLVGNEQFF
TGTGCCAGCAGCTTAGTCGGCAATGAGCAGTTCTTC
>TRBV4-3|TRBJ1-2|.|16|few
CASSPSYGDTNYGYTF
TGCGCCAGCAGCCCAAGCTACGGGGATACTAACTATGGCTACACCTTC
>TRBV27|TRBJ2-7|TRBD1|14|.
CASSSGTGPYEQYF
TGTGCCAGCAGTTCTGGGACAGGTCCTTACGAGCAGTACTTC
>TRBV7-9|TRBJ1-2|TRBD1|18|.
CASSSSWGTGIIFNGYTF
TGTGCCAGCAGCAGCTCGTGGGGGACAGGGATTATTTTTAATGGCTACACCTTC
>TRBV4-3|TRBJ1-4|.|14|.
CASSPGSANEKLFF
TGCGCCAGCAGCCCAGGGAGCGCTAATGAAAAACTGTTTTTT
>TRBV6-1|TRBJ2-1|TRBD1|15|.
CASSPGQGTYNEQFF
TGTGCCAGCAGCCCGGGACAGGGCACCTACAATGAGCAGTTCTTC
>TRBV11-2|TRBJ2-5|.|14|.
CASSNRDSEETQYF
TGTGCCAGCAGCAACCGGGACTCGGAAGAGACCCAGTACTTC
>TRBV10-3|TRBJ2-1|TRBD2|14|many
CAIGASGGADEQFF
TGTGCCATCGGGGCTAGCGGGGGGGCCGATGAGCAGTTCTTC
>TRBV28|TRBJ2-7|.|13|.
CASSPVGTYEQYF
TGTGCCAGCAGCCCCGTCGGGACCTACGAGCAGTACTTC
>TRBV6-5|TRBJ2-2|.|12|.
CASRDNTGELFF
TGTGCCAGCAGAGACAACACCGGGGAGCTGTTTTTT
>TRBV5-1|TRBJ2-1|.|17|.
CASSLSGDTTWYNEQFF
TGCGCCAGCAGCTTGTCTGGGGATACGACTTGGTACAATGAGCAGTTCTTC
>TRBV6-6|TRBJ1-1|.|14|.
CASNLGHRSTEAFF
TGTGCCAGCAACCTGGGACACAGGTCCACTGAAGCTTTCTTT
>TRBV5-4|TRBJ2-3|.|16|.
CASSLEVAEGTDTQYF
TGTGCCAGCAGCTTGGAGGTAGCGGAGGGCACAGATACGCAGTATTTT
>TRBV7-9|TRBJ2-1|TRBD2|17|.
CASSLEDGGGAYNEQFF
TGTGCCAGCAGCTTAGAAGATGGCGGGGGAGCCTACAATGAGCAGTTCTTC
>TRBV4-1|TRBJ2-7|TRBD1|22|once
CASSQEPSPGQGERAASYEQYF
TGCGCCAGCAGCCAAGAACCTTCTCCGGGACAGGGGGAGAGGGCCGCATCCTACGAGCAGTACTTC
>TRBV6-6|TRBJ2-6|.|14|.
CASSYRSGANVLTF
TGTGCCAGCAGTTACCGGTCCGGGGCCAACGTCCTGACTTTC